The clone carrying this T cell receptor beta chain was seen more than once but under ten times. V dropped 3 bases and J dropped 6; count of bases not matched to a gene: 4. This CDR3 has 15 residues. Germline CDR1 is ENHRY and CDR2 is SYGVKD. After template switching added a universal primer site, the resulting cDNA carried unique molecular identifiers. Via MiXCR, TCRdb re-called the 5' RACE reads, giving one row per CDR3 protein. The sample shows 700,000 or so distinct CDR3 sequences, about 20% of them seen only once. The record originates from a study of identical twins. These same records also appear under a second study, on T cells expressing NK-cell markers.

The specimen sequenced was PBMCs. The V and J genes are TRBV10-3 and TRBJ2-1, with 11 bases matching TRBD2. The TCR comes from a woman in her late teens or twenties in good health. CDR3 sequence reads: CAISDYSGRANEQFF. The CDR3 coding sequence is TGTGCCATCAGTGATTATAGCGGGAGGGCCAATGAGCAGTTCTTC.